This TCR beta chain derives from a study of neurological immune-mediated disorders (dated by TCRdb to 2018 to 2020). Background for the entire study: Among the approximately 35 multiple sclerosis patients, relapsing-remitting MS accounted for some 30 and secondary progressive MS accounted for 3. Using UMI-based sequencing, the study compared peripheral blood TCR-beta repertoires from patients with HTLV-I-associated myelopathy (HAM/TSP), patients with multiple sclerosis, and healthy controls. The cohort included about 70 subjects: approximately 15 with HAM/TSP, around 34 with multiple sclerosis, and roughly 20 healthy controls. Longitudinal samples, technical triplicates and paired sorted CD4+ and CD8+ T-cell subsets, alongside PBMC samples, were included among the roughly 110 TCR-beta libraries. Beyond this particular receptor, the publication reports: Phylogenetic analysis grouped repertoires from 18 of 34 MS patients into a cluster of related CDR3 sequences, suggesting a possible repertoire-level signature. TCR clonal expansion was greatest in HAM/TSP patients and smallest in MS patients, who ranked below even healthy controls. No identical CDR3 amino acid sequences were found to be shared among expanded clones across subjects, suggesting that TCR-beta repertoires were private in all groups. No association of the MS cluster with clinical or MRI features was observed, and the need for larger cohorts was stated by the authors.

This clonotype was picked up many times. This receptor's antigen is unknown. No quality values exist for individual bases; no much larger clone is one base distant. For the unsorted PBMC libraries, 2 million PBMCs were stored in RNAlater at -80 degrees C until RNA extraction and were used to generate the libraries. The multiple sclerosis patients were enrolled in a US clinical protocol that evaluated disease progression with magnetic resonance imaging. Peripheral blood underwent Ficoll-Hypaque density gradient centrifugation to isolate PBMCs, which were then cryopreserved in liquid nitrogen. cDNA was synthesized by template-switch 5'RACE using a primer carrying a 10-nucleotide random unique molecular identifier by which each TCR transcript was tagged. Over 180 million TCR-beta sequences, covering 15-18 subjects, were produced in each sequencing run. The RNeasy kit was used for extraction of total RNA. TCR-beta VDJ regions were amplified with primers for the TCR constant region and the 5'RACE anchor, using the KAPA Real-time Library Amplification kit. Sample indexes and Illumina adaptors were added in a first PCR, after which library yield was increased in a second PCR. The roughly 650 bp TCR product was size-selected on a 2% E-gel SizeSelection system after Ampure bead purification. Before pooling, library quality was checked on a Bioanalyzer, concentration was measured with Qubit, and libraries were quantified with the Kapa Library Quantification kit. An Illumina HiSeq 2500 sequenced the libraries paired-end 2 x 150 bp. To increase sequence diversity, roughly 24-31% phiX was spiked into each library pool. The authors' pipeline ran thus. Quality-filtered reads were processed with the UMI-based MiGEC pipeline, which removed over 90% of raw TCR sequences during error correction. VDJ genes were aligned to IMGT germline references, and clonotypes were defined by unique CDR3 amino acid sequence plus V-J genes. Clonal expansion, Shannon diversity and CDR3 relatedness (CalcPairwiseDistances, ClusterSamples) were evaluated with VDJtools, and phylogenetic trees were built with CLCbio workbench. Clones with at least 8 unique UMIs were defined as expanded, with this threshold being based on coefficient-of-variation modelling across technical triplicates. The public reads were run again by TCRdb, first through fastp at Q25 and then through MiXCR, and only productive beta chains were kept. All rows with the same CDR3 protein become a single entry with the most common DNA and genes. TCRdb, rather than the study authors, made the V and J calls. The sample includes 55,000 to 80,000 distinct CDR3 sequences, with around 4.7% observed a single time. The ten most abundant clones make up approximately 3.5% of the sample.

Per the germline V gene, SGHRS is the CDR1 and YFSETQ is the CDR2. Between the V and J ends, shortened by 4 bases and 5 bases respectively, the junction contains 15 bases. Inclusive of the bounding cysteine and phenylalanine, the CDR3 is 14 residues long. The entry retains the CDR3 DNA only, 42 bases that are in frame from base 1. The rearranged segments are TRBV5-1 and TRBJ2-5; TRBD1 is a weak D gene call, 7 bases matching. Sample: PBMCs. This clonotype was obtained from a woman aged 45-65 years with multiple sclerosis. The DNA sequence is TGCGCCAGCAGCGCGACAGGGAGGATGGAGACCCAGTACTTC. Its amino acids are CASSATGRMETQYF.